The 17 T cell receptor beta chains below come from one sample, sequenced in a study of shared clonotypes between healthy human individuals. The method was immunoSEQ multiplex PCR; TCRdb's version includes in-frame clones alone and lacks a portion of them. The profile shows about 490,000 clones, roughly 85% of them singletons. The sample was PBMCs. These receptors originate from a woman between 40 and 50 years old in good health. Some clones in this sample may be carry-over from other donors' samples.

Remarks on this clone: A far larger clone is off by one base, so a read error is likely. This sample also contains other DNA sequences that code for the same CDR3. The chain carries TRBV2 and TRBJ2-7; D perhaps matches TRBD2 (5 bases). Per the germline V gene, CDR1 is SNHLY and CDR2 is FYNNEI. The CDR3 has 14 residues. The chain's CDR3 is CASSEGSYSYEQYF. The CDR3 coding sequence is TGTGCCAGTAGTGAGGGCAGCTACTCCTACGAGCAGTACTTC.

The chain joins TRBV6-6 to TRBJ2-5; TRBD1 matches 7 bases. This CDR3 spans 16 amino acids. V was clipped by 0 bases and J by 3 bases; unmatched bases: 7. Germline lookup yields CDR1 MNHNY and CDR2 SVGAGI (reference sequence). The CDR3 region is CASSYSTGSLKETQYF. CDR3 sequence (DNA): TGTGCCAGCAGTTACTCGACAGGGTCTTTGAAAGAGACCCAGTACTTC.

This clone was detected a few times. J is TRBJ1-2 and V is TRBV19; maybe TRBD1 (6 bases). This CDR3 is 13 amino acids long. V dropped 7 bases and J dropped 7 bases, with 16 bases sitting between them. Germline values: CDR1 LNHDA, CDR2 SQIVND (reference sequence). The CDR3 here is CASMDLGGLGYTF. The CDR3 DNA is TGTGCCAGTATGGATCTGGGGGGCCTTGGCTACACCTTC.

This rearrangement joins TRBV5-1 to TRBJ2-3, with TRBD2 identical over 9 bases. Per germline, CDR1 SGHRS and CDR2 YFSETQ. Unmatched junction bases numbered 2, after V lost 0 bases and J lost 3 bases. This CDR3 contains 15 residues. CDR3 DNA: TGCGCCAGCAGCTTGGTAGCGGGGGCTACAGATACGCAGTATTTT. Protein: CASSLVAGATDTQYF.

V is TRBV21-1 and J is TRBJ2-1; the table's D call TRBD1 went unverified against the DNA. TRBV21-1 is tagged as a pseudogene. The CDR3 contains 15 residues. The CDR3 spells CASSSDRGKFNEQFF. Written as DNA, the CDR3 is TGTGCCAGCAGCAGCGACAGGGGTAAGTTCAATGAGCAGTTCTTC.

The rearrangement uses TRBV7-6 and TRBJ1-1, with TRBD1 as a possible D gene (5 bases). CDR3 length: 14 amino acids. Germline assignment: CDR1 SGHVS and CDR2 FNYEAQ. Between the trimmed V and J ends, which lost 7 bases and 1 base, there was a span of 13 bases. As DNA, the CDR3 is TGTGCCAGCACCCGGGACTACAAGAACACTGAAGCTTTCTTT. The encoded protein is CASTRDYKNTEAFF.

The chain recombines TRBV7-9 with TRBJ2-3, with D unresolved. This CDR3 spans 13 amino acids. V gave up 1 base and J gave up 7 bases, with 9 bases separating them. Germline-derived CDR1 and CDR2 are SEHNR and FQNEAQ (reference sequence). The CDR3 spells CASSLDAQNTQYF. CDR3 sequence (DNA): TGTGCCAGCAGCTTAGATGCCCAGAATACGCAGTATTTT.

This chain joins TRBV5-1 and TRBJ2-5, with 8 bases matching TRBD1. CDR1 is SGHRS, CDR2 YFSETQ, per germline. V lost 0 bases to trimming and J lost 3 bases; unmatched junction nucleotides: 7. The CDR3 runs 16 residues. CDR3: CASSLEAGGVEETQYF. The CDR3 DNA reads TGCGCCAGCAGCTTGGAGGCAGGGGGCGTTGAAGAGACCCAGTACTTC.

This clone appeared once. This chain links TRBV11-2 with TRBJ2-2; D is perhaps TRBD1 (6 bases). Trimming shortened V by 3 bases and J by 5 bases, and 16 bases separated the two germline ends. Germline CDR1 SGHAT, CDR2 FQNNGV. The CDR3 is 16 residues long. This CDR3 is CASSFLATGQTGELFF. CDR3 DNA sequence: TGTGCCAGCAGCTTTTTGGCGACAGGTCAAACCGGGGAGCTGTTTTTT. Using reference TRBV11-2 and TRBJ2-2 for the parts outside the CDR3, the full variable domain is EAGVAQSPRYKIIEKRQSVAFWCNPISGHATLYWYQQILGQGPKLLIQFQNNGVVDDSQLPKDRFSAERLKGVDSTLKIQPAKLEDSAVYLCASSFLATGQTGELFFGEGSRLTVL.

This chain joins TRBV2 and TRBJ2-5, with 13 bases identical to TRBD2. CDR3 length: 14 amino acids. CDR1 SNHLY and CDR2 FYNNEI come from the germline V gene. Unmatched junction bases numbered 6, after V lost 6 bases and J lost 8 bases. The CDR3 coding sequence is TGTGCCAGCAGGTACGGACTAGCGGGAGTAACCCAGTACTTC. It codes for CASRYGLAGVTQYF.

The chain has TRBV14 and TRBJ2-7; TRBD2 matches at 8 bases. V shed 3 bases, J shed 3 bases, and the junction held 4 bases outside the gene matches. This CDR3 region has 14 residues. From germline, CDR1 is SGHDN and CDR2 FVKESK. The CDR3: CASSHTGGFYEQYF. CDR3 nucleotides: TGTGCCAGCAGCCACACGGGGGGGTTCTACGAGCAGTACTTC.

The chain joins TRBV19 to TRBJ2-7, with D perhaps matching TRBD1 (5 bases). CDR1 LNHDA and CDR2 SQIVND come from the germline V gene (reference sequence). Deletions cut 3 bases from V and 6 bases from J, with 18 bases between. The CDR3 totals 15 residues. CDR3 coding DNA: TGTGCCAGTAGTATGGCGACAGTCCCGCCGGGCGAGCAGTACTTC. Protein sequence: CASSMATVPPGEQYF.

A word on this clone: Possible read error: a much larger clone is one base away. The chain employs TRBV11-2 and TRBJ2-7, with D possibly matching TRBD2 (5 bases). Germline lookup yields CDR1 SGHAT and CDR2 FQNNGV. Between the trimmed V and J ends, which lost 5 bases and 4 bases, there was a span of 6 bases. There are 11 residues in the CDR3. The CDR3 sequence is CASSRGYEQYF. For the CDR3, the DNA is TGTGCCAGCAGCCGGGGATACGAGCAGTACTTC.

The chain carries TRBV9 and TRBJ2-3; D remains unclear. The CDR3 runs to 15 residues. CDR1 SGDLS and CDR2 YYNGEE come from the germline V gene. Trimming shortened V by 0 bases and J by 1 base, and 9 bases separated the two germline ends. The CDR3 is CASSVGVAGTDTQYF. Here the CDR3 DNA reads TGTGCCAGCAGCGTAGGAGTAGCAGGCACAGATACGCAGTATTTT.

Notes on this clone: The germline gene is not matched at one end of the junction; a read error may be the cause. The V call is TRBV19, the J call TRBJ2-1; D may match TRBD1 or TRBD2 (5 bases each). Germline V gene data show CDR1 as LNHDA and CDR2 as SQIVND (reference sequence). There are 15 residues in the CDR3. In nucleotides, the CDR3 is TGTGCCAGTAGTATGGGACCCCCAGGCATAAATGAGCGGTTCTTC. Translated, it gives CASSMGPPGINERFF.

A few counts support this clone. This chain links TRBV27 with TRBJ1-2; D remains ambiguous. Germline assignment: CDR1 MNHEY and CDR2 SMNVEV (reference sequence). The CDR3 spans 13 residues. Deletions cut 5 bases from V and 4 bases from J, with 11 bases between. CDR3 sequence: CASSPGFSYGYTF. CDR3 DNA: TGTGCCAGCAGTCCCGGATTCAGCTATGGCTACACCTTC.

V usage is TRBV30 and J usage is TRBJ1-1; unclear D gene. CDR3 length: 12 amino acids. V was trimmed by 5 bases and J by 0 bases, leaving 7 bases between them. Germline V gene lookup returns CDR1 GTSNPN and CDR2 SVGIG (reference sequence). CDR3 bases: TGTGCCTGGGGACGGATGAACACTGAAGCTTTCTTT. It yields the protein CAWGRMNTEAFF.